This TCR beta chain was profiled in a study of shared clonotypes between healthy human individuals. Study details: Two women and a few men aged 18 to 49 made up the donors. Used for every donor were three CD4 naive, three CD4 memory, two CD8 naive and one CD8 memory plate.

This CDR3 region has 14 residues. Trimming took 4 bases from V and 5 from J, leaving 14 bases between them. Germline values: CDR1 MNHEY, CDR2 SVGAGI. Study findings and constraints: Investigators collected only blood, and repertoires in tissues likely differ.

About this clone itself: The antigen is unknown.

It was across several immunoSEQ plates that each subset's genomic DNA was evenly split. The data were produced by immunoSEQ multiplex PCR, yet TCRdb's version contains in-frame clones alone and is incomplete. This table holds 2 million to 3 million clones, around nine tenths found once. The sequenced sample was naive CD4+ T cells sorted from blood. Subset here: CD45RA+ positively selected. The genes are TRBV6-5 and TRBJ2-5, with TRBD1 as a possible D gene (6 bases). The clonotype originates from a man in his late teens or twenties in good health. This CDR3 is CASSWVTDSETQYF. Here the CDR3 DNA reads TGTGCCAGCAGTTGGGTCACGGACAGTGAGACCCAGTACTTC.